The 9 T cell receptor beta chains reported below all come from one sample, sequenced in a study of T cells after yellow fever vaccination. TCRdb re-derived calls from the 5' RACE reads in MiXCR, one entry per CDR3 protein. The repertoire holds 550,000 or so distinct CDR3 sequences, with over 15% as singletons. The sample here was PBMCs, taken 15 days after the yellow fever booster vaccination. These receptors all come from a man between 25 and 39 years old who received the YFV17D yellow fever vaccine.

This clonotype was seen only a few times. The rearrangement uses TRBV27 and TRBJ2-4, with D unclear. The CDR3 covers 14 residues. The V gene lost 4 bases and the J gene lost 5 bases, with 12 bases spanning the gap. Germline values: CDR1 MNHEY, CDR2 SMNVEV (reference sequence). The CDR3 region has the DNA TGTGCCAGCAGTTCCAGGCCTCCCGAAAACATTCAGTACTTC. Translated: CASSSRPPENIQYF.

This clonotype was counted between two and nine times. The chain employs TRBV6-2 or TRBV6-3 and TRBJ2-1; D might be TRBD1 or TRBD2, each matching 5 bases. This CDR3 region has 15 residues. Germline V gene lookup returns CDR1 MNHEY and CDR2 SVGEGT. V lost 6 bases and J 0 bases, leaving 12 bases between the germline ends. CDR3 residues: CASRRGLGSYNEQFF. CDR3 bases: TGTGCCAGCAGGAGGGGCCTCGGCTCCTACAATGAGCAGTTCTTC.

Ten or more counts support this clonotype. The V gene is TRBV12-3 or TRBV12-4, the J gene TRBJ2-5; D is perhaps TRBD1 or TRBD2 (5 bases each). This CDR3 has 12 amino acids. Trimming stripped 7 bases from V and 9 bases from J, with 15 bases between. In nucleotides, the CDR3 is TGTGCCAGCACTCAGGGCCTCGGGGCCCAGTACTTC. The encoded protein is CASTQGLGAQYF.

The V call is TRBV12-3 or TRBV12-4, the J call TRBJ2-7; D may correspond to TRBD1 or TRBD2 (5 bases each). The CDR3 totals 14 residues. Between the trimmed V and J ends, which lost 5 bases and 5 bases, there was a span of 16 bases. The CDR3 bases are TGTGCCAGCAGTCCCCAGTGGGGCGGGCACGAGCAGTACTTC. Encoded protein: CASSPQWGGHEQYF.

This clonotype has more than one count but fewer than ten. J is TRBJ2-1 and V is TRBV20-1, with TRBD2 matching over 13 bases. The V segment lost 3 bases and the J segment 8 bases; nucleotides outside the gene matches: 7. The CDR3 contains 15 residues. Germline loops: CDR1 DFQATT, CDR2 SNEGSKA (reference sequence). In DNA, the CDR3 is TGCAGTGCTAGCACTAGCGGGAGGGCTGGCGATGAGCAGTTCTTC. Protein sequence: CSASTSGRAGDEQFF.

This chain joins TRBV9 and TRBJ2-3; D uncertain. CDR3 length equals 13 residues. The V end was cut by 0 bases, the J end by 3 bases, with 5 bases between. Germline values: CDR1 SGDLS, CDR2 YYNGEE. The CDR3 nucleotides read TGTGCCAGCAGCGTAGATGGAACAGATACGCAGTATTTT. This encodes CASSVDGTDTQYF.

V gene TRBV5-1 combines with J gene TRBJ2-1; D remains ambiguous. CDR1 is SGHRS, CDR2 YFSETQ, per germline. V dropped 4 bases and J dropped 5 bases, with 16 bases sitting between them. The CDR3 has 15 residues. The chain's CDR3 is CASSVDQSLNNEQFF. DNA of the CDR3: TGCGCCAGCAGCGTGGACCAGAGCCTTAACAATGAGCAGTTCTTC.

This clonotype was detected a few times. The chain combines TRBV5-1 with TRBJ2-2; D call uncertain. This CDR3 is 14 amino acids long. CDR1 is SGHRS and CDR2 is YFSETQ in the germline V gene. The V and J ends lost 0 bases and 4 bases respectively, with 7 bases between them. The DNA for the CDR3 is TGCGCCAGCAGCTTGGGACACCTCACCGGGGAGCTGTTTTTT. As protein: CASSLGHLTGELFF.

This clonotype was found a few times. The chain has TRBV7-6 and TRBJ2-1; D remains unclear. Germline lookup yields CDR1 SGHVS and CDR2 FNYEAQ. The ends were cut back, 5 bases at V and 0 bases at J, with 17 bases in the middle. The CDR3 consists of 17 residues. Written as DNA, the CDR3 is TGTGCCAGCAGCCTCATAGCCTCCCCGAGCTCCTACAATGAGCAGTTCTTC. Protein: CASSLIASPSSYNEQFF.